The source of this T cell receptor (beta chain) is a study of human T cells and chemical hapten exposure. Overall study findings and caveats: Relative to control repertoires, expanded TCRs gave rise to significantly more large CDR3 similarity clusters.

Time point described: patch test 1, 2 weeks after DPC sensitization. Treatment: therapeutic diphenylcyclopropenone sensitization with weekly scalp DPC. The study drew its donors from alopecia patients who were 18 to 70 years old and suitable for DPC. On this clonotype: Its antigen is unknown. Since a much larger clone is just one base distant, this may be a read error.

Each CDR3 protein is one row after TCRdb ran MiXCR on the RACE reads. The table shows about 57,000 distinct CDR3 sequences, with approximately 8.6% occurring only once. Trimming cost V 7 bases and J 2 bases; bases outside gene matches: 10. CDR3 size: 16 residues. The TCR sequence derives from a woman between 35 and 50 years old with alopecia areata. Some clones in this sample may be carry-over from other donors' samples. The rearrangement uses TRBV12-3 or TRBV12-4 and TRBJ2-4, with TRBD1 matching 8 bases. The material sequenced was whole blood, taken in connection with sensitization to the hapten diphenylcyclopropenone (DPC). The CDR3 loop reads CASNRGRGLSKNIQYF. The CDR3 DNA is TGTGCCAGCAACCGGGGCAGGGGGCTCTCCAAAAACATTCAGTACTTC.